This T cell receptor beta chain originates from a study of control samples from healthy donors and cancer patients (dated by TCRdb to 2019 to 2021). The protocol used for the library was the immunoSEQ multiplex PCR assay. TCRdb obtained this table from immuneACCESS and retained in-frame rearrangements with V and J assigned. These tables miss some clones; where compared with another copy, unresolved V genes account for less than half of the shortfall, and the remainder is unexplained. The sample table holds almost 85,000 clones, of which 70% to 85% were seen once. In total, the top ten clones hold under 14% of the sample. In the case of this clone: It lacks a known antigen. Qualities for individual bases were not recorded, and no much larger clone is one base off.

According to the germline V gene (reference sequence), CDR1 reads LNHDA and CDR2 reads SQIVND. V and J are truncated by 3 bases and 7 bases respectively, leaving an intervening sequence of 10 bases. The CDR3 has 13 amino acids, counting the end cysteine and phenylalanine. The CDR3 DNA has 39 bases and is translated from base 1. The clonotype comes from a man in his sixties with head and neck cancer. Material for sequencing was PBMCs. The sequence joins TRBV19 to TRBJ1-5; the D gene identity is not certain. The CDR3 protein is CASSIQVGQPQHF. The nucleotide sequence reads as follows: TGTGCCAGTAGTATCCAGGTCGGACAGCCCCAGCATTTT. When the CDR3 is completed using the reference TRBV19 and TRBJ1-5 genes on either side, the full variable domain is DGGITQSPKYLFRKEGQNVTLSCEQNLNHDAMYWYRQDPGQGLRLIYYSQIVNDFQKGDIAEGYSVSREKKESFPLTVTSAQKNPTAFYLCASSIQVGQPQHFGDGTRLSIL.